Included here is one TCR beta chain sequence, with context. Its antigen is as yet unknown. The sample belongs to a study of T cells in localized non-small cell lung cancer. Regarding the study as a whole: Only one tumor region was sequenced, so heterogeneity remains possible. Elevated circulating T cell density in blood was associated with longer overall survival. Of the top 100 tumor clones, median around 60 were in adjacent lung, approximately 29 among its top 100. Measurement of T cell clonality placed uninvolved adjacent lung highest, above the level in tumor.

This CDR3 comprises 16 residues. V trimming: 0 bases; J trimming: 3 bases; junction bases outside the gene matches: 8. Per the germline V gene, CDR1 is MNHNS and CDR2 is SASEGT. The assay was immunoSEQ multiplex PCR, and TCRdb's table has in-frame clones only and misses some. The sample has 20,000 to 25,000 clones, around 90% seen once. The sample consisted of peripheral blood, taken before any cancer treatment. The TCR comes from a man aged 40-75 years with stage I squamous cell lung carcinoma. The chain uses TRBV6-1 and TRBJ2-7; 7 bases are shared with TRBD1. The CDR3 DNA follows: TGTGCCAGCAGTGAAGCGCAGGGACAGCGCTTCTACGAGCAGTACTTC. Translation: CASSEAQGQRFYEQYF.